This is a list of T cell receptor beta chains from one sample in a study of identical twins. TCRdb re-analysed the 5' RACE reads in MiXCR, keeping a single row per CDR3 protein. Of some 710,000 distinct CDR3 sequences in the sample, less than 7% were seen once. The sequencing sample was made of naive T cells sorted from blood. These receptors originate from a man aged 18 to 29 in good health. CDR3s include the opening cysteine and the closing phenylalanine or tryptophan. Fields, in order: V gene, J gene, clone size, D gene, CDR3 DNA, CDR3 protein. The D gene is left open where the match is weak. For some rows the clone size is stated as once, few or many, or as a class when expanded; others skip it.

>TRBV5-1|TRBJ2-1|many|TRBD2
TGCGCCAGCAGCTTGGCGGGACTAGAAGGTTACTACAATGAGCAGTTCTTC
CASSLAGLEGYYNEQFF
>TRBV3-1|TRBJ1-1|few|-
TGTGCCAGCAGCCAAGAACCCGCGGGGCGAGATGAAGCTTTCTTT
CASSQEPAGRDEAFF
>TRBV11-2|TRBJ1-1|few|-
TGTGCCAGCAGACAACAGTGGAACAGGGAGAAGAACACTGAAGCTTTCTTT
CASRQQWNREKNTEAFF
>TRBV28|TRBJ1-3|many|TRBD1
TGTGCCAGCCGGCCAGGGGGCAGCTCTGGAAACACCATATATTTT
CASRPGGSSGNTIYF
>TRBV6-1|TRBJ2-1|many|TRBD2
TGTGCCAGCAAACTAGCGGGAGAGACTGAGCAGTTCTTC
CASKLAGETEQFF
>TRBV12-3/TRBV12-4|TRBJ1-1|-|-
TGTGCCAGCAGCCAAAAAGGGTATGAAGCTTTCTTT
CASSQKGYEAFF
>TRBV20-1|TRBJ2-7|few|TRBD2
TGCAGTGCCCGGGGGGGACAACACTACGAGCAGTACTTC
CSARGGQHYEQYF
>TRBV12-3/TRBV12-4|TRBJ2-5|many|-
TGTGTCAGCAGTTTACATCCGGGGACCCAGTACTTC
CVSSLHPGTQYF
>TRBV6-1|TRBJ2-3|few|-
TGTGCCAGCAGTGCGGGCCCCCGGGCGACAGATACGCAGTATTTT
CASSAGPRATDTQYF
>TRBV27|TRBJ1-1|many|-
TGTGCCAGCAGTCTTCGGACGGTTAACACTGAAGCTTTCTTT
CASSLRTVNTEAFF
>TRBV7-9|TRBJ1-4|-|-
TGTGCCAGTACTCAGACAAATGAAAAACTGTTTTTT
CASTQTNEKLFF
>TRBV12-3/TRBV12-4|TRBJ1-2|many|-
TGTGCCAGCAGTCCCCGGGACGGTTATGGCTACACCTTC
CASSPRDGYGYTF
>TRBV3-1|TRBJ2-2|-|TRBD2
TGTGCCAGCAGCCAAGAGACTAGCGGGAGCCCAGGGGAGCTGTTTTTT
CASSQETSGSPGELFF
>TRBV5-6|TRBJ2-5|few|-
TGTGCCAGCAGCTCGTTTCGGGGAGTCGAGACCCAGTACTTC
CASSSFRGVETQYF
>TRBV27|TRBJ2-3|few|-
TGTGCCAGCAGTACCCGGTGGATAGGGGACCTTAGCACAGATACGCAGTATTTT
CASSTRWIGDLSTDTQYF
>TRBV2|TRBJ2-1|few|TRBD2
TGTGCCAGCAGTGAAGCCAGCGGGAAGATCTGGGAGCAGTTCTTC
CASSEASGKIWEQFF
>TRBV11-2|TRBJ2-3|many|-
TGTGCCAGCAGCTTCCCAGGGGCTTTCGCAGATACGCAGTATTTT
CASSFPGAFADTQYF
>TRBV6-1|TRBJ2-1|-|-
TGTGCCAGCAGTGCCCAGCGGCCCTACAATGAGCAGTTCTTC
CASSAQRPYNEQFF
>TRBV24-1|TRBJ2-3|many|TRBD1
TGTGCCACCCGGGACAGGGGGGCAGATACGCAGTATTTT
CATRDRGADTQYF
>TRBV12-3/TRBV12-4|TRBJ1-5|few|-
TGTGCCAGCAGTTTAGGGGTGATCGGAGAGCCCCAGCATTTT
CASSLGVIGEPQHF
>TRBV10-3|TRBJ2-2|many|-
TGTGCCATCAGTGAGACTTTAGCGGTTATGAACACCGGGGAGCTGTTTTTT
CAISETLAVMNTGELFF
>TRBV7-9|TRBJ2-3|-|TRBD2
TGTGCCAGCCTTCTAGCGGGAGGAGATACGCAGTATTTT
CASLLAGGDTQYF
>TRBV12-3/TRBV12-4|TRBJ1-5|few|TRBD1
TGTGCCAGCACTACCGGGACAGGGAATCGACAGCCCCAGCATTTT
CASTTGTGNRQPQHF
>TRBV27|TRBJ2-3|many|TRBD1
TGTGCCAGCAGTTTAGGGACAGGGGCAGATACGCAGTATTTT
CASSLGTGADTQYF
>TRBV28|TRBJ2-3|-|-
TGTGCCACCATTGTCGTGGGCAGTAGCACAGATACGCAGTATTTT
CATIVVGSSTDTQYF
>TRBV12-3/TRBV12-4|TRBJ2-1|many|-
TGTGCCAGCAGTTTCTACGTCGGAGAGCAGTTCTTC
CASSFYVGEQFF
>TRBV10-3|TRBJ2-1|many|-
TGTGCCATCAGTGAGATCTGGGAGGCGACGGATGGAAATGAGCAGTTCTTC
CAISEIWEATDGNEQFF
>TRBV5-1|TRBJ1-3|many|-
TGCGCCAGCAGCTCCTATACAGAACCCGGAAACACCATATATTTT
CASSSYTEPGNTIYF
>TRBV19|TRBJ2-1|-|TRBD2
TGTGCCAGTACATTCGGGGGGGGTCACAATGAGCAGTTCTTC
CASTFGGGHNEQFF
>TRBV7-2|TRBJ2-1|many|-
TGTGCCAGCAGCCTCCCGGTCAACAATGAGCAGTTCTTC
CASSLPVNNEQFF
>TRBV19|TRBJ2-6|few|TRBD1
TGTGCCAGTAGTGCCTCTACCGGGACAGGACCTGGGGCCAACGTCCTGACTTTC
CASSASTGTGPGANVLTF
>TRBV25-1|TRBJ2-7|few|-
TGTGCCAGCAGGGAAGACGGGGGCTTCTACGAGCAGTACTTC
CASREDGGFYEQYF
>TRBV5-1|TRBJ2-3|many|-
TGCGCCAGCAGCTTGGACGGAGTTAACACAGATACGCAGTATTTT
CASSLDGVNTDTQYF
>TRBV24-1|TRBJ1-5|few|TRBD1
TGTGCCACCAGTGCCGGGACAGGGGTCGGTAGCAATCAGCCCCAGCATTTT
CATSAGTGVGSNQPQHF
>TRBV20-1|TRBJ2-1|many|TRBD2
TGCAGTGCTCTGGGGACTAGCGGTGAATACAATGAGCAGTTCTTC
CSALGTSGEYNEQFF
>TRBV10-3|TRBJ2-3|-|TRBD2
TGTGCCATCAGAGCAAGCGGGAGGGCCACAGATACGCAGTATTTT
CAIRASGRATDTQYF
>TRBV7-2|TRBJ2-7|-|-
TGTGCCAGCAGCCCCCGGGCCAGCCCCTACGAGCAGTACTTC
CASSPRASPYEQYF
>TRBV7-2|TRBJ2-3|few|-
TGTGCCAGCAGCTTACTGCAGGGGAGAACAGATACGCAGTATTTT
CASSLLQGRTDTQYF
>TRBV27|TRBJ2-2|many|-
TGTGCCAGCAGTCGTCTACTCCTCACCGGGGAGCTGTTTTTT
CASSRLLLTGELFF
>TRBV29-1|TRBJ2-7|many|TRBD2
TGCAGCGTGGGAGGGACTAGCCACTACGAGCAGTACTTC
CSVGGTSHYEQYF
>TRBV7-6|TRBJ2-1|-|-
TGTGCCAGCAGTTATCCCGAGGGGGGGAATGAGCAGTTCTTC
CASSYPEGGNEQFF
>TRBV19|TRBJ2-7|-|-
TGTGCCAGTAGCATCCGGGACTTAGAATCCGAGCAGTACTTC
CASSIRDLESEQYF
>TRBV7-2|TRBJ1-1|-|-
TGTGCCAGCAGCTCCCGGCGAGGAGGGACTGAAGCTTTCTTT
CASSSRRGGTEAFF
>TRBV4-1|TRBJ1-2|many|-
TGCGCCAGCAGCCGCGGGGCGAATGGCTACACCTTC
CASSRGANGYTF
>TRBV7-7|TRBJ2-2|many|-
TGTGCCAGCAGCTTAGGCCGGTCCGGGGAGCTGTTTTTT
CASSLGRSGELFF
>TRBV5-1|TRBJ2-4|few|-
TGCGCCAGCAGCCCGGCGGGGATTGGCAAAAACATTCAGTACTTC
CASSPAGIGKNIQYF
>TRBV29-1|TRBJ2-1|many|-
TGCAGCGTTCTTAGCGGAACTTCCTACAATGAGCAGTTCTTC
CSVLSGTSYNEQFF
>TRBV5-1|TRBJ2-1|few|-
TGCGCCAGCAGCTTCTATACAAGTACCTACAATGAGCAGTTCTTC
CASSFYTSTYNEQFF
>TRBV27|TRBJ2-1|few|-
TGTGCCACCCTTACCGGAGGAGCGGTTTACAATGAGCAGTTCTTC
CATLTGGAVYNEQFF
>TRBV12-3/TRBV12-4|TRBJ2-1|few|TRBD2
TGTGCCAGCAGTTTGATGAGCGGGACGAGTATTGAGCAGTTCTTC
CASSLMSGTSIEQFF
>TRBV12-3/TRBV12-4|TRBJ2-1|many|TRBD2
TGTGCCAGCAGTCCGGGACTAGCGGGAGCAGATGAGCAGTTCTTC
CASSPGLAGADEQFF
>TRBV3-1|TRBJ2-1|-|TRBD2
TGTGCCAGCAGCCGGCGGACTAGCGGAGACAATGAGCAGTTCTTC
CASSRRTSGDNEQFF
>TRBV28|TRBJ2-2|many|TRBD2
TGTGCCAGCAGTTTAATTGGCGGGAGTGCTGGCGGGGAGCTGTTTTTT
CASSLIGGSAGGELFF
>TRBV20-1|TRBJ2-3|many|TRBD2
TGCAGTGCTAGAGTGACTAGCGGCACAGATACGCAGTATTTT
CSARVTSGTDTQYF
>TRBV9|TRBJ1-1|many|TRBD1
TGTGCCAGCAGCCAGCAACAGGGGGGGAACACTGAAGCTTTCTTT
CASSQQQGGNTEAFF
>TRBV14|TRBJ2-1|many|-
TGTGCCAGCAGCCAAGTGGTAGCCAACGAGCAGTTCTTC
CASSQVVANEQFF
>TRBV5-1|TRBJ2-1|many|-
TGCGCCAGCAGCTTGAGGGACTCTTCAAATGAGCAGTTCTTC
CASSLRDSSNEQFF